The 3 T cell receptor beta chains in this list originate from one sample, sequenced in a study of cytomegalovirus exposure and HLA in healthy donors. Both 60 Vbeta primers and 13 Jbeta primers went into the PCR. Assay: immunoSEQ multiplex PCR; the TCRdb copy retains only in-frame clones and omits some. In the table there are around 120,000 clones, 65% to 90% of which are singletons. The sample comprised PBMCs. The receptors here all came from a young woman in good health and CMV-seronegative.

The V gene is TRBV5-1, the J gene TRBJ2-5; 12 bases agree with TRBD1. Judging by the DNA end, TRBJ2-7 fits better; the J call may be wrong. The CDR3 is 17 residues long. Per the germline V gene, CDR1 is SGHRS and CDR2 is YFSETQ. In nucleotides, the CDR3 is TGCGCCAGCAGCCTGGGACAGGGGGCGGGAAAGTCCTACGAGCAGTACTTC. Its translation is CASSLGQGAGKSYEQYF.

V usage is TRBV5-1 and J usage is TRBJ2-7; 8 bases agree with TRBD2. The germline gives CDR1 SGHRS, CDR2 YFSETQ. The ends lost 5 bases at V and 6 bases at J; junction bases unmatched: 7. This CDR3 contains 13 residues. The DNA of the CDR3 is TGCGCCAGCAGGCAGTCGGGAGGGGGCGAGCAGTACTTC. Protein: CASRQSGGGEQYF.

Only one count was recorded for this clone. The rearrangement uses TRBV5-1 and TRBJ2-3; a possible D gene is TRBD2 (5 bases). The CDR3 totals 12 residues. Germline V lookup: CDR1 SGHRS, CDR2 YFSETQ. V lost 5 bases and J lost 4, with 8 bases in between. CDR3 nucleotide sequence: TGCGCCAGCAGAATCGGGGCAGATACGCAGTATTTT. This codes for CASRIGADTQYF.